The 29 T cell receptor beta chains presented below share a single source sample, sequenced in a study of shared clonotypes between healthy human individuals. TCRdb keeps only in-frame clones here, not all; method: immunoSEQ multiplex PCR. This sample has about 2,200,000 clones, with approximately 94% found just once. In the naive CD8 group, cells lacked CD45RO and were positively selected for CCR7, so terminally differentiated effector memory CD45RA+ cells were left out. Sequenced: naive CD8+ T cells from PBMCs. Receptors originate from a man between 18 and 35 years old in good health. Some clones in this sample may be carry-over from other donors' samples.

V gene TRBV11-2 combines with J gene TRBJ2-1; possible D gene TRBD1, 5 bases. Trimming cost V 6 bases and J 0 bases, with 12 bases left between them. Germline CDR1 and CDR2: SGHAT and FQNNGV. The CDR3 is made up of 15 amino acids. CDR3 region: CASRQGTDSYNEQFF. CDR3 bases: TGTGCCAGCAGGCAGGGAACAGACTCCTACAATGAGCAGTTCTTC.

Comments on this clone: Other nucleotide sequences in the sample specify the same CDR3. This rearrangement joins TRBV5-4 to TRBJ2-7; weak D call: TRBD1 (6 bases). V was cut by 4 bases and J by 1 base, with 12 bases left in between. CDR3 size: 14 residues. Per the germline V gene, CDR1 is SGHNT and CDR2 is YYREEE (reference sequence). CDR3 in DNA: TGTGCCAGCAGCCCGGGGACATATTCCTACGAGCAGTACTTC. It yields the protein CASSPGTYSYEQYF.

This chain uses TRBV7-2 with TRBJ2-1; D may correspond to TRBD1 or TRBD2 (5 bases each). The CDR3 runs to 10 residues. The V and J ends lost 7 bases and 10 bases respectively, with 8 bases between them. Per the germline V gene, CDR1 is SGHTA and CDR2 is FQGNSA. This chain's CDR3 is CASTGTEQFF. For the CDR3, the DNA is TGTGCCAGCACCGGGACCGAGCAGTTCTTC.

The chain has TRBV18 and TRBJ2-7; D is possibly TRBD2 (5 bases). With 4 bases removed from V and 3 bases from J, the gap between germline ends came to 13 bases. Germline values: CDR1 KGHSH, CDR2 LQKENI. CDR3 length equals 14 residues. CDR3 in amino acids: CASSRTSNLYEQYF. CDR3 coding DNA: TGTGCCAGCTCACGCACTAGTAATCTCTACGAGCAGTACTTC.

The chain combines TRBV5-8 with TRBJ2-2, with D tentatively TRBD1 (6 bases). Germline V gene data show CDR1 as SGHTS and CDR2 as YDEGEE. CDR3 length: 15 amino acids. Trimming cost V 4 bases and J 1 base, with 11 bases left between them. The CDR3, as DNA: TGTGCCAGCAGCCTACGACAGGTGAACACCGGGGAGCTGTTTTTT. It yields the protein CASSLRQVNTGELFF.

The CDR3 sequence: CACYPNLLGGLSDTQYF. The CDR3 bases are TGTGCGTGCTATCCGAATCTGCTTGGCGGGCTCTCAGATACGCAGTATTTT. The rearrangement links TRBV27 to TRBJ2-3; D perhaps matches TRBD2 (5 bases). The CDR3 contains 17 residues. Germline V gene sequence: CDR1 MNHEY, CDR2 SMNVEV (reference sequence).

This chain connects TRBV9 to TRBJ2-1; TRBD2 is a possible D gene (5 bases). CDR3 length: 12 residues. Germline CDR1 and CDR2: SGDLS and YYNGEE. Trimming stripped 7 bases from V and 9 bases from J, with 14 bases between. CDR3 protein: CASGWRIGEQFF. CDR3 DNA sequence: TGTGCCAGCGGCTGGAGGATTGGTGAGCAGTTCTTC.

J is TRBJ1-2 and V is TRBV7-9; TRBD1 agrees at 9 bases. Trimming removed 5 bases from V and 3 bases from J; junction bases left unmatched: 13. The CDR3 is made up of 17 amino acids. Germline lookup yields CDR1 SEHNR and CDR2 FQNEAQ (reference sequence). The CDR3 nucleotides read TGTGCCAGCAGCCCCAGCAGGACAGGGGCATATTACTATGGCTACACCTTC. Amino acids: CASSPSRTGAYYYGYTF.

The chain couples TRBV7-8 to TRBJ2-1; D might be TRBD1 (5 bases). Per germline, CDR1 SGHVS and CDR2 FQNEAQ. This CDR3 has 16 residues. Trimming stripped 5 bases from V and 1 base from J, with 15 bases between. The CDR3 spells CASSPLDSLSYNEQFF. Written as DNA, the CDR3 is TGTGCCAGCAGCCCCCTTGACAGTTTATCCTACAATGAGCAGTTCTTC.

The V gene is TRBV15, the J gene TRBJ2-7, with TRBD2 matching over 13 bases. CDR3 length: 19 residues. V lost 0 bases, J lost 7 bases, and 15 bases stayed unmatched. CDR1 is LNHNV and CDR2 is YYDKDF in the germline V gene (reference sequence). The CDR3 nucleotides are TGTGCCACCAGCAGAGAACCACCCTTAACTAGCGGGAGGGCCAGGGAGCAGTACTTC. Encoded protein: CATSREPPLTSGRAREQYF.

The table lists this clone with a few counts. The chain joins TRBV10-3 to TRBJ1-1; the D gene is possibly TRBD1 (5 bases). The CDR3 is 16 amino acids. The germline V and J ends were trimmed by 6 bases and 0 bases, with 17 bases remaining between them. The germline V gene has CDR1 ENHRY and CDR2 SYGVKD. CDR3 sequence: CAIRRGESPLNTEAFF. CDR3 sequence (DNA): TGTGCCATCAGGCGAGGGGAGTCACCACTGAACACTGAAGCTTTCTTT.

The chain links TRBV25-1 to TRBJ2-3; no firm D call. V was pared by 2 bases and J by 5 bases, with 8 bases between. Germline-derived CDR1 and CDR2 are MGHDK and SYGVNS. The CDR3 runs 13 residues. DNA of the CDR3: TGTGCCAGCAGTGAAGGTACCGGAGATACGCAGTATTTT. It encodes CASSEGTGDTQYF.

The V and J genes are TRBV30 and TRBJ1-2; D call uncertain. Germline V lookup: CDR1 GTSNPN, CDR2 SVGIG (reference sequence). The CDR3 loop spans 19 amino acids. The V end was cut by 1 base, the J end by 4 bases, with 28 bases between. DNA of the CDR3: TGTGCCTGGAGTGACACCCCACCCGAGGGCCGTTCTGACCTCTATGGCTACACCTTC. Encoded protein: CAWSDTPPEGRSDLYGYTF.

This chain links TRBV5-8 with TRBJ2-5; maybe TRBD1 (5 bases). V lost 4 bases to trimming and J lost 2 bases, with 15 bases between them. The CDR3 loop spans 15 amino acids. The germline CDR1 and CDR2 sequences are SGHTS and YDEGEE. CDR3 sequence: CASSIGATTQETQYF. The CDR3 DNA follows: TGTGCCAGCAGCATAGGGGCAACCACTCAAGAGACCCAGTACTTC.

This chain links TRBV9 with TRBJ2-7; D gene uncertain. The V end lost 0 bases, the J end lost 4 bases, and 14 bases lay between the germline ends. This CDR3 has 15 residues. Looked up from germline, CDR1 is SGDLS and CDR2 is YYNGEE. The CDR3 reads CASSVVPAPGYEQYF. CDR3 nucleotide sequence: TGTGCCAGCAGCGTAGTTCCCGCTCCCGGGTACGAGCAGTACTTC.

The count of this clone is one. The chain is built from TRBV9 and TRBJ2-2; TRBD1 agrees at 7 bases. CDR3 length: 16 residues. Germline V lookup: CDR1 SGDLS, CDR2 YYNGEE. J lost 1 base, V lost 0 bases, and 3 bases had no gene match. CDR3 sequence reads: CASSVEGARNTGELFF. The CDR3 nucleotides read TGTGCCAGCAGCGTAGAGGGGGCGCGGAACACCGGGGAGCTGTTTTTT. The entire variable domain, with the rest obtained from reference TRBV9 and TRBJ2-2, is as follows: DSGVTQTPKHLITATGQRVTLRCSPRSGDLSVYWYQQSLDQGLQFLIQYYNGEERAKGNILERFSAQQFPDLHSELNLSSLELGDSALYFCASSVEGARNTGELFFGEGSRLTVL.

The chain joins TRBV6-1 to TRBJ2-5, with D maybe TRBD1 (8 bases). Germline V gene sequence: CDR1 MNHNS, CDR2 SASEGT. The CDR3 loop spans 14 amino acids. V lost 4 bases and J lost 4, with 13 bases in between. The chain's CDR3 is CASSVHRGGETQYF. The CDR3 DNA is TGTGCCAGCAGTGTTCACAGGGGGGGAGAGACCCAGTACTTC.

This chain uses TRBV7-2 with TRBJ2-7, with D possibly TRBD2 on 6 matching bases. The CDR3 extends over 14 amino acids. V dropped 3 bases and J dropped 1 base, with 10 bases sitting between them. From germline, CDR1 is SGHTA and CDR2 FQGNSA. DNA for the CDR3: TGTGCCAGCAGCTTCACCGGGACTTCCTACGAGCAGTACTTC. Amino acids: CASSFTGTSYEQYF.

The chain is built from TRBV29-1 and TRBJ2-1; D not resolved. Germline lookup yields CDR1 SQVTM and CDR2 ANQGSEA. Trimming shortened V by 7 bases and J by 8 bases, and 15 bases separated the two germline ends. The CDR3 totals 12 residues. The CDR3 reads CSGGLGKDEQFF. The CDR3 DNA reads as TGCAGCGGGGGTTTGGGCAAGGATGAGCAGTTCTTC.

The chain recombines TRBV7-9 with TRBJ1-5; D perhaps matches TRBD1 (5 bases). V dropped 5 bases and J dropped 5 bases, with 19 bases sitting between them. The CDR3 loop spans 16 amino acids. Per the germline V gene, CDR1 is SEHNR and CDR2 is FQNEAQ (reference sequence). In DNA form, the CDR3 reads TGTGCCAGCAGCGCTTACATCACAGGCTCCCATCAGCCCCAGCATTTT. Translated: CASSAYITGSHQPQHF.

The V and J genes are TRBV27 and TRBJ2-2, with D unresolved. CDR1 MNHEY and CDR2 SMNVEV come from the germline V gene (reference sequence). The CDR3 is 14 amino acids. V was trimmed by 8 bases and J by 4 bases, leaving 14 bases between them. As DNA, the CDR3 is TGTGCCAGCCGATCTAGTATCGCCACCGGGGAGCTGTTTTTT. It encodes CASRSSIATGELFF.

The chain carries TRBV11-2 and TRBJ2-1, with 8 bases matching TRBD1. Unmatched junction bases numbered 5, after V lost 5 bases and J lost 2 bases. Looked up from germline, CDR1 is SGHAT and CDR2 is FQNNGV. The CDR3 length is 15 residues. Here the CDR3 DNA reads TGTGCCAGCAGCCTCAGGGGGCCTCCCTACAATGAGCAGTTCTTC. It translates to CASSLRGPPYNEQFF.

The J gene is TRBJ2-1, the V gene TRBV4-3; 8 nucleotides line up with TRBD2. The CDR3 contains 16 residues. J gave up 4 bases and V 0 bases, and 5 bases lay outside the gene matches. Germline CDR1 LGHNA, CDR2 YSLEER. CDR3 nucleotides: TGCGCCAGCAGCCAAGATCTAGCGGGCGTTTACAATGAGCAGTTCTTC. Encoded protein: CASSQDLAGVYNEQFF.

V is TRBV19 and J is TRBJ2-1; 11 positions match TRBD2. Germline CDR1 is LNHDA and CDR2 is SQIVND (reference sequence). Trimming took 6 bases from V and 8 from J; bases not matched to a gene: 9. This CDR3 is 15 amino acids long. The CDR3 sequence: CASRPTSGSFYEQFF. CDR3 nucleotides: TGTGCCAGTAGACCTACTAGCGGGAGTTTTTATGAGCAGTTCTTC.

The chain carries TRBV4-2 and TRBJ1-1; D unclear. Germline values: CDR1 LGHNA, CDR2 YNFKEQ. The CDR3 extends over 18 amino acids. Trimming pared 1 base from V and 4 bases from J, leaving 22 bases between. The CDR3 nucleotides are TGTGCCAGCAGCCAAGCAGGAGGAATCTTGCTCGTGGGCACTGAAGCTTTCTTT. The encoded protein is CASSQAGGILLVGTEAFF.

This clone has only one observation. The chain couples TRBV6-5 to TRBJ1-1, with D tentatively TRBD1 (6 bases). Trimming cost V 1 base and J 2 bases, with 11 bases left between them. The CDR3 has 15 residues. Germline V lookup: CDR1 MNHEY, CDR2 SVGAGI. Written as DNA, the CDR3 is TGTGCCAGCAGTTACTGGGCAGGGGCCAACACTGAAGCTTTCTTT. Residues: CASSYWAGANTEAFF.

As DNA, the CDR3 is TGTGCCAGCAGCTCTGACGAGATCGGTCAGCCCCAGCATTTT. As protein: CASSSDEIGQPQHF. V is TRBV5-8 and J is TRBJ1-5; no firm D call. The CDR3 has 14 residues. Germline V gene data show CDR1 as SGHTS and CDR2 as YDEGEE. The V gene lost 3 bases and the J gene lost 6 bases, with 13 bases spanning the gap.

The chain employs TRBV25-1 and TRBJ1-1; D not resolved. CDR1 is MGHDK, CDR2 SYGVNS, per germline. CDR3 length equals 13 residues. V lost 6 bases to trimming and J lost 1 base, with 9 bases between them. The CDR3 loop reads CASSQTGNTEAFF. In nucleotides, the CDR3 is TGTGCCAGCAGCCAGACGGGGAACACTGAAGCTTTCTTT.

The V call is TRBV11-1, the J call TRBJ2-7; D gene ambiguous. V lost 5 bases and J lost 2, with 10 bases in between. The CDR3 spans 13 residues. Germline V lookup: CDR1 SGHAT, CDR2 FQDESV (reference sequence). The CDR3 region is CASSPDGAYEQYF. The CDR3 nucleotides read TGTGCCAGCAGCCCAGACGGAGCCTACGAGCAGTACTTC. Full variable domain (rest looked up from reference TRBV11-1 and TRBJ2-7): EAEVAQSPRYKITEKSQAVAFWCDPISGHATLYWYRQILGQGPELLVQFQDESVVDDSQLPKDRFSAERLKGVDSTLKIQPAELGDSAMYLCASSPDGAYEQYFGPGTRLTVT.